This T cell receptor (beta chain) was found in a study of blood T cells in healthy people across ages. With a J-beta primer mix and a sample-barcoded 5' primer, a second PCR ran roughly 6 to 11 cycles. All samples gave at least 2.5 million CDR3-containing paired-end reads. TCRdb re-called the 5' RACE reads through MiXCR, storing one row per CDR3 protein. The table lists about 400,000 distinct CDR3 sequences, roughly half of them singletons, with 51% in the top ten. Collection of about 9.4 milliliters of peripheral blood was performed for each donor. This receptor was taken from a man aged 55 to 70 in good health. The sample taken for sequencing was blood.

The chain's CDR3 is CASSYSGNYGYTF. CDR3 DNA: TGTGCCAGCAGTTACTCCGGGAACTATGGCTACACCTTC. V gene TRBV6-5 combines with J gene TRBJ1-2; D uncertain. Germline V gene lookup returns CDR1 MNHEY and CDR2 SVGAGI. This CDR3 is 13 amino acids long. The ends were cut back, 0 bases at V and 2 bases at J, with 4 bases in the middle.